The entry below gives a single TCR beta chain sequence along with its context. Its specificity is not known. This entry comes from a study of graft-versus-host responses after intestinal transplantation. The overall study: Recipients had multivisceral, liver-intestinal, or isolated intestinal transplants. Each recipient received anti-thymocyte globulin induction, then tacrolimus and steroids for around 3 years.

Sequencing was performed with immunoSEQ multiplex PCR; in TCRdb, only in-frame clones are kept and a portion is missing. The sample contains 95,000 to 110,000 clones, over 80% of which appear only once. General study findings and limits: Detected in recipient marrow were GvH clones, some of which were first observed in ileum or blood.

The source is a human donor who was the organ donor for an intestinal transplant. The starting material was unstimulated CD4+ T cells sorted from spleen or lymph node cells, obtained before transplant.

The CDR3 is CASSLAAGNIQYF. The CDR3 bases are TGCGCCAGCAGCTTGGCGGCAGGTAACATTCAGTACTTC. The chain joins TRBV5-1 to TRBJ2-4; D is undetermined. The CDR3 sequence is 13 residues long. V lost 0 bases to trimming and J lost 7 bases, with 8 bases between them. CDR1 SGHRS and CDR2 YFSETQ come from the germline V gene.